This TCR beta chain was sequenced for a study of T cell responses to AZD1222 COVID-19 vaccine. Overall study context: Analyses pooled second doses at about 4 or about 12 weeks.

As for this clone: Antigen: not known.

Clones were read by immunoSEQ multiplex PCR, and TCRdb kept only the in-frame ones, dropping some. This table holds about 140,000 clones, 92% found once. Study findings and constraints: Dominant CD4 TCR responses targeted spike regions 160-218 and 743-854.

Germline V gives CDR1 MNHEY, CDR2 SMNVEV (reference sequence). Between the trimmed V and J ends, which lost 2 bases and 1 base, there was a span of 14 bases. The CDR3 covers 16 residues. V gene TRBV27 combines with J gene TRBJ1-1; a possible D gene is TRBD1 (5 bases). Sequenced material: peripheral blood, taken on day 0 of AZD1222 vaccination. The sequence was collected from an adult in good health. CDR3 nucleotide sequence: TGTGCCAGCAGTTTAGGGGCCGGGCAGCCGAACACTGAAGCTTTCTTT. This sequence encodes CASSLGAGQPNTEAFF.